The rows below give T cell receptor beta chains drawn from one sample of a study of T cells after yellow fever vaccination. MiXCR, run by TCRdb on the 5' RACE reads, gives a single entry per CDR3 protein. The repertoire holds under 600,000 distinct CDR3 sequences, with 21% as singletons. The sequences come from PBMCs, collected roughly 20 days after the first yellow fever vaccination. Receptor source: a man in his late teens or twenties who received the YFV17D yellow fever vaccine. Each CDR3 is given without its conserved first and last residue. Only part of the rows carry a size: once, few, many, or a class if the clone is expanded.

many	TRBV5-1	ASSLGTGGATNEKLF
-	TRBV18	ASSPLDEPGGYT
-	TRBV6-2/TRBV6-3	ASSYSLTSWPNEQF
few	TRBV10-2	ASSESGYGYT
few	TRBV6-2/TRBV6-3	ASGKGGISGANVLT
few	TRBV7-9	ASSPRTGDHYGYT
-	TRBV4-2	ASSQDSYSGANVLT
-	TRBV12-3/TRBV12-4	ASSHGSYGYT
many	TRBV5-1	ASSLQASTDTQY
-	TRBV7-2	ASSPGSRRANEQF
-	TRBV7-8	ASSPTTGQGGVEQY
-	TRBV25-1	ATGEDYGYT
-	TRBV4-1	ASSQGASGQGYTEAF
-	TRBV4-2	ASSPGVGTEAF
-	TRBV5-4	SSSASGGAGRNEQF
few	TRBV6-5	ASSYSRRTEAF
-	TRBV29-1	SGGQGGEKLF
-	TRBV5-6	ASSCRGLETQY
many	TRBV6-6	ASSPQRKDEQY
-	TRBV2	ASTSSGGTSSYEQY
few	TRBV4-3	ASRVDRGTEAF
few	TRBV19	ASALGETAGANVLT
-	TRBV7-2	ASSPPTSGGAGELF
few	TRBV11-2	ASSRGRGLNTGELF
-	TRBV18	ASSPRRENIYNEQF
-	TRBV6-2/TRBV6-3	ASSYQGDQPQH
many	TRBV4-1	ASSQPLGTEAF
few	TRBV5-6	ASSYPSPTDTQY
few	TRBV12-3/TRBV12-4	ASSRRTGGGYT
few	TRBV7-8	ASSSPGGSQETQY
many	TRBV5-1	ASSSLAGGTDTQY
many	TRBV28	ASIGQGHGELF
-	TRBV7-3	ASSPQLIRTRGRLTGELF
few	TRBV4-1	ASSQDDKDVTNEKLF
-	TRBV7-9	ASSPRTGTANTIY
few	TRBV7-9	ASSSSPSETQY
few	TRBV2	ASNTVVDTQY
-	TRBV27	ASSLLAGGRKTQY
many	TRBV12-3/TRBV12-4	ASSFRQGDGQPQH
-	TRBV27	ASSLPRGKQF
-	TRBV5-5	ASSLRGTGASEQF
few	TRBV7-3	ASSSSRRSCNEKLF